Listed below are T cell receptor beta chains from one sample, sequenced in a study of T cell changes during pregnancy in multiple sclerosis. Using immunoSEQ multiplex PCR, the repertoire was profiled, and TCRdb retains in-frame clones only, with some absent. The sample consists of about 94,000 clones, roughly 92% of them appearing once. The sample here was peripheral blood, taken after pregnancy. The receptor source for this set is a female donor with multiple sclerosis, enrolled in a pregnancy study. Both conserved end residues are part of each CDR3. D genes are given only for firm matches. Rows give clone size only sometimes, using once, few, many, or a class for an expanded clone.

V	length	D	J	size	DNA	CDR3
TRBV2	16	TRBD2	TRBJ2-4	.	TGTGCCAGCAGTGAGACTAGCGGGAGGTCCAAAAACATTCAGTACTTC	CASSETSGRSKNIQYF
TRBV29-1	13	.	TRBJ2-7	.	TGCAGCGTTGTCAGGAACGTTCCCTACGAGCAGTACTTC	CSVVRNVPYEQYF
TRBV28	13	.	TRBJ2-2	.	TGTGCCAGCAGTCTTGGGGGGTTCGGGGAGCTGTTTTTT	CASSLGGFGELFF
TRBV5-1	13	.	TRBJ1-2	.	TGCGCCAGCAGCTTGAGGCGGAACTATGGCTACACCTTC	CASSLRRNYGYTF
TRBV6-6	13	.	TRBJ2-7	once	TGTGCCAGCAGTTACCGGGACACCTACGAGCAGTACTTC	CASSYRDTYEQYF
TRBV2	17	TRBD1	TRBJ1-2	.	TGTGCCAGCAGTCTGGGGACAGGGATGCCGAGCGTCTATGGCTACACCTTC	CASSLGTGMPSVYGYTF
TRBV19	16	.	TRBJ2-3	.	TGTGCCAGTAGTCCCTTCCCCCCCCTACTGACAGATACGCAGTATTTT	CASSPFPPLLTDTQYF
TRBV27	17	TRBD1	TRBJ2-7	.	TGTGCCAGCAGTCCCTTGGGAGGAGGGACAGGGCTGTACGAGCAGTACTTC	CASSPLGGGTGLYEQYF
TRBV4-2	12	.	TRBJ2-3	once	TGTGCCAGCAGCCAAGATCTGGATACGCAGTATTTT	CASSQDLDTQYF
TRBV5-1	15	.	TRBJ2-1	.	TGCGCCAGCAGCGGCGGGATTCCCCCCTACAATGAGCAGTTCTTC	CASSGGIPPYNEQFF
TRBV4-1	13	.	TRBJ2-7	.	TGCGCCAGCAGCCAAGTAGGAGTCTACGAGCAGTACTTC	CASSQVGVYEQYF
TRBV5-1	14	TRBD2	TRBJ2-2	.	TGCGCCAGCTCCGGGACTATGAACACCGGGGAGCTGTTTTTT	CASSGTMNTGELFF
TRBV5-4	15	.	TRBJ2-1	.	TGTGCCAGCACGACGAGCACCACCCTCGGGAATGAGCAGTTCTTC	CASTTSTTLGNEQFF
TRBV30	17	.	TRBJ1-1	few	TGTGCCTGGAGTGTGGGGGGGCGAGTGGGCAGTAACACTGAAGCTTTCTTT	CAWSVGGRVGSNTEAFF
TRBV9	13	.	TRBJ2-7	.	TGTGCCAGCAGCGTAGGGCAGTCCTACGAGCAGTACTTC	CASSVGQSYEQYF
TRBV9	15	.	TRBJ1-3	once	TGTGCCAGCAGCCTATCCCAGGGTACTGGAAACACCATATATTTT	CASSLSQGTGNTIYF
TRBV6-1	15	TRBD2	TRBJ2-5	.	TGTGCCAGCAATACCGGACTAGCGGGAGAAGAGACCCAGTACTTC	CASNTGLAGEETQYF
TRBV4-2	15	TRBD1	TRBJ1-2	.	TGTGCCAGCAGCCAAGAGGGACAGCTAACCTATGGCTACACCTTC	CASSQEGQLTYGYTF
TRBV28	15	.	TRBJ1-5	.	TGTGCCAGCAGTTCTCATAAGGGGTGGAGTCAGCCCCAGCATTTT	CASSSHKGWSQPQHF
TRBV28	11	.	TRBJ2-7	.	TGTGCCAGCAGTTCTCTATACGAGCAGTACTTC	CASSSLYEQYF
TRBV9	14	.	TRBJ2-7	.	TGTGCCAGCAGTGGGGGAGGACCTACCTACGAGCAGTACTTC	CASSGGGPTYEQYF
TRBV29-1	16	TRBD1	TRBJ2-1	.	TGCAGCGTTGAAGGTGGGACAGCCCTCGCCTACAATGAGCAGTTCTTC	CSVEGGTALAYNEQFF
TRBV27	13	.	TRBJ1-5	.	TGTGCCAGCAGAACAGGGTTCAATCAGCCCCAGCATTTT	CASRTGFNQPQHF
TRBV7-3	13	TRBD2	TRBJ2-7	.	TGTGCCAGCAGCTTAGGGACTAACTACGAGCAGTACTTC	CASSLGTNYEQYF
TRBV1	16	.	TRBJ2-7	.	TGCACCAGCAGCCAAGATCATCCGTCTAGCTCCTACGAGCAGTACTTC	CTSSQDHPSSSYEQYF
TRBV14	14	.	TRBJ2-1	.	TGTGCCAGCAGCCCCGGGAGTTCCTACAATGAGCAGTTCTTC	CASSPGSSYNEQFF
TRBV30	12	.	TRBJ2-5	.	TGTGCCTGGAGTGTACAGGTAGAGACCCAGTACTTC	CAWSVQVETQYF
TRBV28	14	.	TRBJ1-1	.	TGTGCCAGCAGTTTATCATTCGGGAATAGTGAAGCTTTCTTT	CASSLSFGNSEAFF
TRBV4-1	14	TRBD1	TRBJ2-2	.	TGCGCCAGCAGCTGGGGACAGAGCACCGGGGAGCTGTTTTTT	CASSWGQSTGELFF
TRBV27	14	TRBD1	TRBJ2-7	.	TGTGCCAGCAGAAAAACACGACAGGGTGCCGAGCAGTACTTC	CASRKTRQGAEQYF
TRBV14	14	.	TRBJ1-1	once	TGTGCCAGCAGCCCTTGGGGGGAAAACACTGAAGCTTTCTTT	CASSPWGENTEAFF
TRBV27	16	TRBD2	TRBJ2-3	.	TGTGCCAGCCTTGGACTAGGCGCCTTTGGCACAGATACGCAGTATTTT	CASLGLGAFGTDTQYF
TRBV5-4	15	.	TRBJ2-3	.	TGTGCCAGCAGCTTGGGGGGAAGGGAGACAGATACGCAGTATTTT	CASSLGGRETDTQYF
TRBV19	15	TRBD2	TRBJ2-1	.	TGTGCCAGTTGGAAGACTAGCGGGAGAACCGATGAGCAGTTCTTC	CASWKTSGRTDEQFF
TRBV11-2	13	.	TRBJ2-7	.	TGTGCCAGCAGCTTAGTAGAGGAGAACGAGCAGTACTTC	CASSLVEENEQYF
TRBV6-1	13	.	TRBJ1-2	.	TGTGCCAGCAGTGTACGCGGGTTAGCGGGCTACACCTTC	CASSVRGLAGYTF
TRBV9	16	TRBD1	TRBJ2-7	.	TGTGCCAGCAGCTCGTACACGGGACAGGGTTCTCCCGAGCAGTACTTC	CASSSYTGQGSPEQYF
TRBV2	13	TRBD2	TRBJ2-7	.	TGTGCCAGCATGGAGCGGGACTTGAGCGAGCAGTACTTC	CASMERDLSEQYF
TRBV5-8	14	TRBD1	TRBJ1-1	.	TGTGCCAGCAGCCACGGGACAGGGAACACTGAAGCTTTCTTT	CASSHGTGNTEAFF
TRBV27	16	TRBD1	TRBJ2-5	.	TGTGCCAGCAGTTTGGGACAGGGTCTGTACCAAGAGACCCAGTACTTC	CASSLGQGLYQETQYF
TRBV6-5	16	TRBD2	TRBJ2-7	once	TGTGCCAGCAGTTACTCGAGTTTCGGGGGGGCTCAGGAGCAGTACTTC	CASSYSSFGGAQEQYF
TRBV4-3	18	TRBD1	TRBJ2-6	.	TGCGCCAGCAGCCAAGAATGGACAGGGGCCTCTGGGGCCAACGTCCTGACTTTC	CASSQEWTGASGANVLTF
TRBV18	11	.	TRBJ2-3	once	TGTGCCAGCTCACAGCCAGATACGCAGTATTTT	CASSQPDTQYF
TRBV21-1	13	.	TRBJ1-4	.	TGTGCCAGCACGGGAGGCGAAGTGGAAAAACTGTTTTTT	CASTGGEVEKLFF
TRBV9	14	TRBD2	TRBJ2-7	.	TGTGCCAGCAGCGTAGAACTAGCGGGAAGCGAGCAGTACTTC	CASSVELAGSEQYF
TRBV5-1	15	TRBD1	TRBJ2-1	.	TGCGCCAGCAGCCTCGGGACAGGGGGGATTAATGAGCAGTTCTTC	CASSLGTGGINEQFF
TRBV6-1	15	.	TRBJ2-3	.	TGTGCCAGCAGAAGTTGGGGGGGCGCGACAGATACGCAGTATTTT	CASRSWGGATDTQYF
TRBV4-2	16	TRBD2	TRBJ2-7	.	TGTGCCAGCAGCCGAAACAGCGGGAACCCCGCCTACGAGCAGTACTTC	CASSRNSGNPAYEQYF
TRBV7-9	15	TRBD1	TRBJ1-1	.	TGTGCCAGCAGCACAACGACAGGGGGCTACACTGAAGCTTTCTTT	CASSTTTGGYTEAFF